This T cell receptor beta chain was sequenced for a study of CD8+ T cells in alopecia areata. Findings and caveats of the study: Lesional tissue from the scalp (especially in alopecia totalis/universalis) showed higher clonality than normal scalp.

Sorted populations comprised CD4+ and CD8+ T cells obtained from PBMCs. V lost 2 bases, J lost 4 bases, and 5 bases lay in between. Germline CDR1 and CDR2: SGHRS and YFSETQ. The CDR3 sequence is 12 residues long. Remarks on this clone: Its antigen is undetermined.

RNA, once extracted, was reverse transcribed into cDNA for use as the sequencing template. TCRdb keeps only in-frame clones here, not all; method: immunoSEQ multiplex PCR. The sample has about 120,000 clones, about 61% seen once. The sequence was obtained from a human donor in good health. The chain combines TRBV5-1 with TRBJ2-3; D is uncertain. The specimen sequenced was CD4+ T cells sorted from blood. DNA of the CDR3: TGCGCCAGCAGCTTCGGGTCAGATACGCAGTATTTT. Translating it yields CASSFGSDTQYF.